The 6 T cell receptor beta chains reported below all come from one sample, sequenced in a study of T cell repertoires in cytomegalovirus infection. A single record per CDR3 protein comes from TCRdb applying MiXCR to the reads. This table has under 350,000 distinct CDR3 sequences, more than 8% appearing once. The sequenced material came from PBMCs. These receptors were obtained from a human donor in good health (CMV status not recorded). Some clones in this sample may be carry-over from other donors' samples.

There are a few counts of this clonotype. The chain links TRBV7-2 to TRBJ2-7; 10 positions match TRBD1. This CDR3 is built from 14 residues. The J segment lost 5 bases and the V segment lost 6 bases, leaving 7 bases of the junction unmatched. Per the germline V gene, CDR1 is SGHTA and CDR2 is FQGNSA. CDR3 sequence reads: CASRKRQGANEQYF. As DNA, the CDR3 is TGTGCCAGCAGGAAGAGACAGGGGGCCAACGAGCAGTACTTC.

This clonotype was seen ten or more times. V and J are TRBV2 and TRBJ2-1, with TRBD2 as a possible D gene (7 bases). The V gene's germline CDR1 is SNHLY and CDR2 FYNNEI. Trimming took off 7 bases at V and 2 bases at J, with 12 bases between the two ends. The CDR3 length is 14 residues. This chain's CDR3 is CASIRGGAYNEQFF. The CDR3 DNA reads TGTGCCAGCATTAGAGGGGGGGCCTACAATGAGCAGTTCTTC.

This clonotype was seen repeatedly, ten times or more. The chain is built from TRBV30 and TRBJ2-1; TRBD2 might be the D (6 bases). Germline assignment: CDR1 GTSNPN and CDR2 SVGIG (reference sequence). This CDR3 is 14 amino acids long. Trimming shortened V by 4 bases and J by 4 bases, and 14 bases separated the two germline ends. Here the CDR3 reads CAWTMGLGYNEQFF. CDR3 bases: TGTGCCTGGACTATGGGACTCGGATACAATGAGCAGTTCTTC.

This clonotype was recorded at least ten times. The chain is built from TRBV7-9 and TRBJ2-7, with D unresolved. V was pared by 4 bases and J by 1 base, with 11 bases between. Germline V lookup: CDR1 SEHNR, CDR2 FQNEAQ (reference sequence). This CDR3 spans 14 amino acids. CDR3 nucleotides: TGTGCCAGCAGCTCGACGACCGGATCCTACGAGCAGTACTTC. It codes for CASSSTTGSYEQYF.

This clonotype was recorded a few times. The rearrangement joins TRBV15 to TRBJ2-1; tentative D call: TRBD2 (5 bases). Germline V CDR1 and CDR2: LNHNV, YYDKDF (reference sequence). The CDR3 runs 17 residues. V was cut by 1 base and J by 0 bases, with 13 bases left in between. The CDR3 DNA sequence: TGTGCCACCAGCAGAGCCCTGACTGGGAGCTCCTACAATGAGCAGTTCTTC. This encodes CATSRALTGSSYNEQFF.

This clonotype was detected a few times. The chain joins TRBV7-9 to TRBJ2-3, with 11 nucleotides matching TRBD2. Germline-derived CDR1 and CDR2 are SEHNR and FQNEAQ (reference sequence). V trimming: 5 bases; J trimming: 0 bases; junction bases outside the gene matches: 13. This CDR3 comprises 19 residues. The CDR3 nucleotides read TGTGCCAGCAGCCCCCCGCGAGGACTAGCGGGCCCTAGCACAGATACGCAGTATTTT. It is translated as CASSPPRGLAGPSTDTQYF. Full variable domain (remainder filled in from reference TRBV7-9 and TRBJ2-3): DTGVSQNPRHKITKRGQNVTFRCDPISEHNRLYWYRQTLGQGPEFLTYFQNEAQLEKSRLLSDRFSAERPKGSFSTLEIQRTEQGDSAMYLCASSPPRGLAGPSTDTQYFGPGTRLTVL.